The T cell receptor beta chain under discussion was sequenced for a study of blood T cell repertoires in COVID-19. Concerning this clone itself: This CDR3 is also generated by other DNA sequences in the sample.

Libraries were prepared by immunoSEQ multiplex PCR; TCRdb keeps only in-frame clonotypes and omits some of them. The sample has hundreds of thousands of clones; 85% are singletons. V lost 2 bases to trimming and J lost 4 bases, with 12 bases between them. The CDR3 runs to 14 residues. CDR1 and CDR2 (germline): SGDLS, YYNGEE. This chain uses TRBV9 with TRBJ2-5, with a weak D call TRBD1 (6 bases). Sequenced: peripheral blood. This clonotype was sampled from a woman aged 50 to 65 with active or convalescent COVID-19. The CDR3 protein is CASSVTGGGETQYF. CDR3 sequence (DNA): TGTGCCAGCAGCGTTACTGGGGGCGGAGAGACCCAGTACTTC.